This section outlines one T cell receptor (beta chain) sequence together with its context. The data derive from a study of blood T cell repertoires in COVID-19. Study in general: The United States, Italy and Spain supplied acute and convalescent COVID-19 samples. PBMCs, B-cell-depleted T cells, or T cells were the source of the cDNA or gDNA that made up the material.

Measured with immunoSEQ multiplex PCR; TCRdb has only the in-frame clones, and not every one. The repertoire holds around 190,000 clones, with roughly 84% as singletons. This CDR3 spans 15 amino acids. V lost 5 bases and J lost 0, with 12 bases in between. CDR1 is MNHEY, CDR2 SMNVEV, per germline (reference sequence). The chain couples TRBV27 to TRBJ2-3, with D tentatively TRBD2 (5 bases). Source material: peripheral blood. The clonotype was recovered from a human donor in a cohort sampled during active COVID-19. CDR3 sequence (DNA): TGTGCCAGCAGTCAACGGACTTCTAGCACAGATACGCAGTATTTT. Translating gives CASSQRTSSTDTQYF.